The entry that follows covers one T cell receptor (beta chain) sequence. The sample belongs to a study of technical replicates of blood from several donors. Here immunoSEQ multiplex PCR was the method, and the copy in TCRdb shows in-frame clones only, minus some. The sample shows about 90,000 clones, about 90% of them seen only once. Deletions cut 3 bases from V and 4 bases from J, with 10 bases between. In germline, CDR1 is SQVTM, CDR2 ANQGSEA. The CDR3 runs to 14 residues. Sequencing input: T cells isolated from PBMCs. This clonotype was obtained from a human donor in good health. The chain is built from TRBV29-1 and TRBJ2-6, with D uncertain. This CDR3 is CSVDLHRGANVLTF. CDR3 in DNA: TGCAGCGTTGATTTGCACCGGGGGGCCAACGTCCTGACTTTC.